Sequencing of this T cell receptor (beta chain) was carried out in a study of cytomegalovirus exposure and HLA in healthy donors. The study's findings and limits: Investigators reported approximately 150 TCR beta chains as tied to cytomegalovirus. Earlier analysis looked at TCR beta V segments, and most were productive about 90% or about 30% of the time.

13 Jbeta primers and 60 Vbeta primers were used for the PCR. TCRdb's table, derived via immunoSEQ multiplex PCR, lists solely in-frame clones and lacks some. The table includes nearly 200,000 clones, about four fifths detected once. Healthy bone marrow donors supplied every sample. Trimming left V 8 bases short and J 4 bases short, with 15 bases between. This CDR3 has 13 amino acids. Looked up from germline, CDR1 is SNHLY and CDR2 is FYNNEI. As concerns this clone: Its matching antigen is unknown.

The chain carries TRBV2 and TRBJ2-7; D may be TRBD2 (6 bases). The sequence was collected from a boy aged 2-9 years in good health and CMV-seronegative. Sequences were obtained from PBMCs. CDR3 in DNA: TGTGCCAGCTTCGTGGAAAGCGGGTACGAGCAGTACTTC. This sequence encodes CASFVESGYEQYF.